A selection of T cell receptor beta chains follows, all from one sample in a study of control samples from healthy donors and cancer patients. The repertoire was sequenced with immunoSEQ multiplex PCR; TCRdb's copy has only in-frame clones and lacks some. Here the sample spans some 120,000 clones, approximately 90% being singletons. Sequencing used blood. These receptors originate from a woman younger than 30 in good health. Both conserved end residues are trimmed from each CDR3. A D gene is named only where the DNA matches it firmly.

j_gene	v_gene	d_gene	CDR3aa
TRBJ2-3	TRBV10-3	NA	AISESFETDTQY
TRBJ2-7	TRBV3-1/TRBV3-2	TRBD2	ASSRTSGRHEQY
TRBJ1-1	TRBV27	NA	ASSFQGANTEAF
TRBJ2-1	TRBV3-1/TRBV3-2	TRBD2	ASSSSSGGSYNEQF
TRBJ2-7	TRBV7-9	TRBD1	ASNSDRAFYEQY
TRBJ2-4	TRBV19	TRBD1	ASSTRTGPAKNIQY
TRBJ2-1	TRBV7-2	NA	ASSANRANNEQF
TRBJ2-2	TRBV27	NA	ASSKITGELF
TRBJ2-7	TRBV27	NA	ASSLSISHEQY
TRBJ2-3	TRBV14	NA	ASSPPVTDTQY
TRBJ2-3	TRBV7-2	TRBD2	ASSKEVAGDLTDTQY
TRBJ1-2	TRBV14	NA	ASSLLGGQVDGYT
TRBJ2-7	TRBV4-2	NA	ASSQMFGSYYEQY
TRBJ1-2	TRBV9	NA	ASSVGGGSGYT
TRBJ1-1	TRBV21-1	NA	ASSKGSGRDRSLPEAF
TRBJ2-7	TRBV28	NA	ASSLAGSKFEQY
TRBJ2-1	TRBV9	TRBD2	ASSAGGGQKVLEQF
TRBJ2-1	TRBV4-3	TRBD2	ASSPRLLAGRFRNEQF
TRBJ1-3	TRBV29-1	NA	SGARDRYTIY
TRBJ1-6	TRBV6-2/TRBV6-3	NA	ASSYSPGGRSSYNSPLH
TRBJ2-2	TRBV7-6	NA	ASSLEASVTGELF
TRBJ1-2	TRBV5-1	TRBD1	ASNTGGFNYGYT
TRBJ2-3	TRBV6-5	NA	ASSPGGRNTQY
TRBJ2-5	TRBV7-8	TRBD2	ASSLDAGAESEETQY